This T cell receptor beta chain was identified during a study of T cells expressing NK-cell markers. Study as a whole: Cells sorted as CD3+CD56+NKG2C+, CD3+CD56+NKG2C- and CD3+CD56-NKG2C+ T cells supplied the TCR beta repertoires. Seven HCMV-seropositive donors and one seronegative donor made up the eight sequenced donors.

One entry per CDR3 protein, without DNA, is what TCRdb gives after re-calling the 5' RACE reads. In all, the sample yields approximately 440,000 distinct CDR3 sequences. Study-wide results and limits: What remained unclear was the HCMV specificity of expanded NKG2C+ T cell clones. In roughly six donors, dominant NKG2C+ clonotypes were roughly 1.0-8% of CD8+ T cells.

Comments on this clonotype: Its target is not known.

Germline CDR1 SGDLS, CDR2 YYNGEE. The CDR3 covers 16 residues. Sequencing used blood T cells: a sorted CD56 or NKG2C T cell subset, CD4+ or CD8+ T cells, or bulk PBMC T cells (not recorded which). This clonotype was obtained from a woman between 50 and 59 years old in good health. V usage is TRBV9 and J usage is TRBJ2-1; TCRdb returns TRBD2, unconfirmable since there is no DNA. CDR3 residues: CASSVADGSFPNEQFF.